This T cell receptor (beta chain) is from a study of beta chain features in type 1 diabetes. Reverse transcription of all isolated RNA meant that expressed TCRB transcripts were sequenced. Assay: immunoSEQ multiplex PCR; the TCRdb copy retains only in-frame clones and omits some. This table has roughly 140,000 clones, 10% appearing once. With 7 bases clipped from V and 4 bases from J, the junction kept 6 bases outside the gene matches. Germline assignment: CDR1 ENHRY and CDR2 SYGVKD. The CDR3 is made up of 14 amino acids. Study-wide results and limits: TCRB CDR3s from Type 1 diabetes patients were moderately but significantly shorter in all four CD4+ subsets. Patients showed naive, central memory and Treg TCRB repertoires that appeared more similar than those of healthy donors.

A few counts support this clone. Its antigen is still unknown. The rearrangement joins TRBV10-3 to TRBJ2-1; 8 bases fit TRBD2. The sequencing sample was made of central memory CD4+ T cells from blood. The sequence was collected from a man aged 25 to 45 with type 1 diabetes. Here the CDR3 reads CAIKRERDYNEQFF. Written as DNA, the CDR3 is TGTGCCATCAAGCGGGAGAGAGATTACAATGAGCAGTTCTTC.